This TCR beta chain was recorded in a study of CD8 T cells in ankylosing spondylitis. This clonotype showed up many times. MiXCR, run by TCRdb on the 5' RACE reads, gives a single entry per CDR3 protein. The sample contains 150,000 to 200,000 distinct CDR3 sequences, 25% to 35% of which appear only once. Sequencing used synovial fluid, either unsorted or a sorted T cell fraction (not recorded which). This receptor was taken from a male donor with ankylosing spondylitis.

This chain's CDR3 is CASSPSTDYNEQFF. For the CDR3, the DNA is TGTGCCAGCAGCCCATCGACAGACTACAATGAGCAGTTCTTC. The chain links TRBV7-2 to TRBJ2-1; D is possibly TRBD1 (5 bases). The CDR3 totals 14 residues. Trimming cost V 5 bases and J 3 bases, with 11 bases left between them. CDR1 SGHTA and CDR2 FQGNSA come from the germline V gene.